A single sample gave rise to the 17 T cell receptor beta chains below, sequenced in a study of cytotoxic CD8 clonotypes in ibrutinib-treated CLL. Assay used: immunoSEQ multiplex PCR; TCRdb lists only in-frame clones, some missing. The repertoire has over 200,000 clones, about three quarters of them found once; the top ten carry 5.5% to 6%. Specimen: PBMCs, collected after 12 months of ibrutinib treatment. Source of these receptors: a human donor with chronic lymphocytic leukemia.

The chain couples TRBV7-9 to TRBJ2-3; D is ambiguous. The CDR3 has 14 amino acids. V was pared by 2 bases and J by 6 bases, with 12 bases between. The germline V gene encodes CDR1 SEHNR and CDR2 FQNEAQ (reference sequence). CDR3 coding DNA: TGTGCCAGCAGCTTATCCGCAGTCACTGATACGCAGTATTTT. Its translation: CASSLSAVTDTQYF.

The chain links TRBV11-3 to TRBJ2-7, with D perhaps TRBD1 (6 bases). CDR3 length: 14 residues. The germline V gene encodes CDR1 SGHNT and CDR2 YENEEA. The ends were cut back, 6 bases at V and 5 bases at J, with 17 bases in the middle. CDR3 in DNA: TGTGCCAGCAGTTCCAACAGGGAATTGGACGAGCAGTACTTC. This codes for CASSSNRELDEQYF.

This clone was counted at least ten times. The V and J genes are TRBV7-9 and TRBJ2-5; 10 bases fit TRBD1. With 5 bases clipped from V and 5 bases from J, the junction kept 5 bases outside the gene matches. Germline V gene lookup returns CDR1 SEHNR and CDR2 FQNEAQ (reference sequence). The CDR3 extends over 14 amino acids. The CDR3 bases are TGTGCCAGCAGCCGGACAGGGGGGCTCGAGACCCAGTACTTC. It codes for CASSRTGGLETQYF.

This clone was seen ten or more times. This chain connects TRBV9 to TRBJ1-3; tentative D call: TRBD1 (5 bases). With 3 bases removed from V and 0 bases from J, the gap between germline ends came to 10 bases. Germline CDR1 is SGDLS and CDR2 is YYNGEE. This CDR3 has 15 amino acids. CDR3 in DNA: TGTGCCAGCAGCGGTCAGGGTGACTCTGGAAACACCATATATTTT. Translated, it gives CASSGQGDSGNTIYF.

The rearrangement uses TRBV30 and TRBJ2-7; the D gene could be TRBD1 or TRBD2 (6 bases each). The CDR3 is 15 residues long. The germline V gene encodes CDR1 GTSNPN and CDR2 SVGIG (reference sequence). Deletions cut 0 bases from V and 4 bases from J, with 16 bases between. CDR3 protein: CAWSVGTRGEYEQYF. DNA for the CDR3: TGTGCCTGGAGTGTAGGTACTAGGGGGGAGTACGAGCAGTACTTC.

The CDR3 here is CASRGAGKGYTF. CDR3 DNA: TGTGCCAGCAGGGGCGCGGGAAAAGGCTACACCTTC. The chain uses TRBV25-1 and TRBJ1-2; D uncertain. Germline V gene lookup returns CDR1 MGHDK and CDR2 SYGVNS. Trimming stripped 6 bases from V and 8 bases from J, with 13 bases between. This CDR3 comprises 12 residues.

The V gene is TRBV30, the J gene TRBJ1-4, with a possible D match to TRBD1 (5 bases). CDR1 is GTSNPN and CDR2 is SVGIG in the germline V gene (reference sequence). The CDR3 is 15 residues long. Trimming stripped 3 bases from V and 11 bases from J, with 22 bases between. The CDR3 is CAWSPDGTYTEKLFF. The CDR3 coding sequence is TGTGCCTGGAGCCCAGACGGGACTTATACGGAGAAACTGTTTTTT.

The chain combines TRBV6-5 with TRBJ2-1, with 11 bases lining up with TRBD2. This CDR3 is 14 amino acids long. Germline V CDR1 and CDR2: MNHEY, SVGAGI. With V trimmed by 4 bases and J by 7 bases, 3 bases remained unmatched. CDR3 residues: CASSLAGGQNEQFF. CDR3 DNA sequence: TGTGCCAGCAGTTTAGCGGGGGGGCAGAATGAGCAGTTCTTC.

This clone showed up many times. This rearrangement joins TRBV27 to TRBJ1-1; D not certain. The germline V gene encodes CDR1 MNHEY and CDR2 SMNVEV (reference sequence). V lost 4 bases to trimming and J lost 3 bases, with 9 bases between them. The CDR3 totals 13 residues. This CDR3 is CASSSYSYTEAFF. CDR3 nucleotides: TGTGCCAGCAGTTCCTACTCCTACACTGAAGCTTTCTTT.

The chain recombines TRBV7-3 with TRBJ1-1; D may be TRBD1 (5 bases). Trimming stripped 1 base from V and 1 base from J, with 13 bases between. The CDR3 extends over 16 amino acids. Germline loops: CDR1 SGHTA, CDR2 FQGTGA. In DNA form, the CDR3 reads TGTGCCAGCAGCTTAAACCGGCCGACAGCGAACACTGAAGCTTTCTTT. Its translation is CASSLNRPTANTEAFF. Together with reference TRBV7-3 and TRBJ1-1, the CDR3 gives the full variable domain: GAGVSQTPSNKVTEKGKYVELRCDPISGHTALYWYRQSLGQGPEFLIYFQGTGAADDSGLPNDRFFAVRPEGSVSTLKIQRTERGDSAVYLCASSLNRPTANTEAFFGQGTRLTVV.

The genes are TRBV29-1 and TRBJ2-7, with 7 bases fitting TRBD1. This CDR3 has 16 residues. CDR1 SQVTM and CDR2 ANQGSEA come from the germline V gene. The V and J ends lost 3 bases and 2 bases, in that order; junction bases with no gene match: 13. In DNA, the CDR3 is TGCAGCGTTGAGGTGGTTCCGGGACAGAGAACCTACGAGCAGTACTTC. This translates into CSVEVVPGQRTYEQYF.

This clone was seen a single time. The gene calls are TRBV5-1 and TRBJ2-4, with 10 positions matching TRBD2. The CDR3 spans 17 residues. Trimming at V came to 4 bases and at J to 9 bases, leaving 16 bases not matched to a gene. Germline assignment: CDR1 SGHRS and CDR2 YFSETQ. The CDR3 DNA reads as TGCGCCAGCAGCCTGAACAGGGTTGCTAGCGGGGGAGGCATTCAGTACTTC. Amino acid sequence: CASSLNRVASGGGIQYF.

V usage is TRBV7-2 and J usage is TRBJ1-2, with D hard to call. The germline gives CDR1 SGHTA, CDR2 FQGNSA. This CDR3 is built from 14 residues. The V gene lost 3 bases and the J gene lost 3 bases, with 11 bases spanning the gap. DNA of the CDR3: TGTGCCAGCAGCTTTACGGTGGGTGACTATGGCTACACCTTC. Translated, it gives CASSFTVGDYGYTF.

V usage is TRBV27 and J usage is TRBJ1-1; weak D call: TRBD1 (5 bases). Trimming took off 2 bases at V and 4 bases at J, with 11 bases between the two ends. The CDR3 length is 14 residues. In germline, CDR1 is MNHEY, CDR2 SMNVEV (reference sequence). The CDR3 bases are TGTGCCAGCAGTTTAGCAGGGCCGGGCACTGAAGCTTTCTTT. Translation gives CASSLAGPGTEAFF.

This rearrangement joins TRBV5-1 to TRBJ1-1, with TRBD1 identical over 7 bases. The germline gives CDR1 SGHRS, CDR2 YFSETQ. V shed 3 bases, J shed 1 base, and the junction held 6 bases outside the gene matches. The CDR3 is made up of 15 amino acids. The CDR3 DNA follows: TGCGCCAGCAGCTCCGGACAGGAGAGGAACACTGAAGCTTTCTTT. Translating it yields CASSSGQERNTEAFF. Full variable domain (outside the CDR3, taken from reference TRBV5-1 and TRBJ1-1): KAGVTQTPRYLIKTRGQQVTLSCSPISGHRSVSWYQQTPGQGLQFLFEYFSETQRNKGNFPGRFSGRQFSNSRSEMNVSTLELGDSALYLCASSSGQERNTEAFFGQGTRLTVV.

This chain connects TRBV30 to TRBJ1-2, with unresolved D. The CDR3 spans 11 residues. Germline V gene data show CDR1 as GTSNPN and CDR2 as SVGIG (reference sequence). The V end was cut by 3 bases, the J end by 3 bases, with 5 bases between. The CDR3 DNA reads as TGTGCCTGGAGGGAGTACTATGGCTACACCTTC. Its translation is CAWREYYGYTF.

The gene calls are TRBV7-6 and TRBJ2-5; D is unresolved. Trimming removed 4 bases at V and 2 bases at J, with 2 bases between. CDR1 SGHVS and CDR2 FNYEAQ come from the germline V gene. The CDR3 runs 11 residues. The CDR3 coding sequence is TGTGCCAGCAGCTCTCAAGAGACCCAGTACTTC. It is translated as CASSSQETQYF.